Following are 6 T cell receptor beta chains from one sample sequenced in a study of shared clonotypes between healthy human individuals. Method: immunoSEQ multiplex PCR; TCRdb's copy keeps in-frame clones and lacks some. Among approximately 2.5 million clones listed, approximately 92% were seen once. The sample taken for sequencing was naive CD4+ T cells sorted from blood. Stated subset: CD45RA+ positively selected. The receptors here all came from a man younger than 35 in good health.

The chain combines TRBV2 with TRBJ2-3; 8 nucleotides agree with TRBD1. Germline V lookup: CDR1 SNHLY, CDR2 FYNNEI. The CDR3 has 14 amino acids. With 8 bases clipped from V and 4 bases from J, the junction kept 8 bases outside the gene matches. In DNA form, the CDR3 reads TGTGCCAGCTCGGCAGGGGGCATGGCAGATACGCAGTATTTT. It codes for CASSAGGMADTQYF. The full variable domain, completed using reference TRBV2 and TRBJ2-3, is EPEVTQTPSHQVTQMGQEVILRCVPISNHLYFYWYRQILGQKVEFLVSFYNNEISEKSEIFDDQFSVERPDGSNFTLKIRSTKLEDSAMYFCASSAGGMADTQYFGPGTRLTVL.

The V call is TRBV2, the J call TRBJ2-3; D is unresolved. The CDR3 loop spans 15 amino acids. Trimming took off 1 base at V and 1 base at J, with 9 bases between the two ends. CDR1 is SNHLY, CDR2 FYNNEI, per germline. DNA for the CDR3: TGTGCCAGCAGTGAAGAGGCGGTGGGCACAGATACGCAGTATTTT. As protein: CASSEEAVGTDTQYF. Using reference TRBV2 and TRBJ2-3 for the parts outside the CDR3, the full variable domain is EPEVTQTPSHQVTQMGQEVILRCVPISNHLYFYWYRQILGQKVEFLVSFYNNEISEKSEIFDDQFSVERPDGSNFTLKIRSTKLEDSAMYFCASSEEAVGTDTQYFGPGTRLTVL.

The chain links TRBV2 to TRBJ2-3; maybe TRBD1 (5 bases). Germline CDR1 is SNHLY and CDR2 is FYNNEI. V shed 4 bases and J shed 0 bases, with 11 bases lying between them. This CDR3 is built from 15 residues. As DNA, the CDR3 is TGTGCCAGCAGTGGACAGATGACTAGCACAGATACGCAGTATTTT. It is translated as CASSGQMTSTDTQYF.

The chain employs TRBV10-1 and TRBJ2-7, with 9 bases identical to TRBD1. The CDR3 loop spans 14 amino acids. CDR1 and CDR2 (germline): WNHNN, SYGVQD (reference sequence). V shed 7 bases and J 7 bases; nucleotides not matched to a gene: 11. CDR3 in amino acids: CASTPGQGRLEQYF. DNA of the CDR3: TGCGCCAGCACTCCGGGACAGGGCCGATTGGAGCAGTACTTC.

This chain uses TRBV6-1 with TRBJ1-3, with D perhaps TRBD1 (6 bases). Trimming left V 10 bases short and J 0 bases short, with 13 bases between. The germline V gene encodes CDR1 MNHNS and CDR2 SASEGT. This CDR3 has 14 residues. CDR3 sequence reads: CATWGTPSGNTIYF. The CDR3 nucleotides read TGTGCCACCTGGGGGACACCCTCTGGAAACACCATATATTTT.

This chain connects TRBV2 to TRBJ1-1; TRBD1 aligns across 8 bases. Trimming took 2 bases from V and 9 from J; bases not matched to a gene: 2. The length of the CDR3 is 12 residues. The V gene's germline CDR1 is SNHLY and CDR2 FYNNEI. For the CDR3, the DNA is TGTGCCAGCAGTGAACAGGGGGCGCAAGCTTTCTTT. This codes for CASSEQGAQAFF. Variable domain in full (rest from reference TRBV2 and TRBJ1-1): EPEVTQTPSHQVTQMGQEVILRCVPISNHLYFYWYRQILGQKVEFLVSFYNNEISEKSEIFDDQFSVERPDGSNFTLKIRSTKLEDSAMYFCASSEQGAQAFFGQGTRLTVV.